These T cell receptor beta chains were read from a single sample in a study of CD8+ T cells in alopecia areata. Some clones are missing from TCRdb's copy, which holds only in-frame ones; the method was immunoSEQ multiplex PCR. The data contain 30,000 to 40,000 clones, about 74% of them singletons. Specimen: NKG2D-low CD8+ T cells sorted from blood. Receptors originate from a human donor with alopecia areata. Each CDR3 is given with its conserved first and last residue. The D gene is left open where the match is weak. For some rows the clone size is stated as once, few or many, or as a class when expanded; others skip it.

CDR3 length,V gene,J gene,clone size,D gene,CDR3 DNA,CDR3 protein
13,TRBV15,TRBJ2-3,-,-,TGTGCCACCAGCCGAGGAGAGACAGATACGCAGTATTTT,CATSRGETDTQYF
13,TRBV15,TRBJ2-7,-,TRBD1,TGTGCCACGCGACAGGGGAGCGGCTACGAGCAGTACTTC,CATRQGSGYEQYF
13,TRBV6-6,TRBJ2-2,-,-,TGTGCCAGCAGCTCGGGGAACACCGGGGAGCTGTTTTTT,CASSSGNTGELFF
13,TRBV6-5,TRBJ2-7,-,-,TGTGCCAGCAGTATCGGGTCAATCTACGAGCAGTACTTC,CASSIGSIYEQYF
14,TRBV5-1,TRBJ2-7,-,TRBD1,TGCGCCAGCAGCTTCCGGGACAGGACCTACGAGCAGTACTTC,CASSFRDRTYEQYF
18,TRBV7-2,TRBJ2-6,-,TRBD1,TGTGCCAGCAGCCCCGGGGGGACAGGGTTCTCTGGGGCCAACGTCCTGACTTTC,CASSPGGTGFSGANVLTF
15,TRBV4-3,TRBJ2-2,-,TRBD1,TGCGCCAGCAGCCCGGGGACAGGGGGGCCCGGGGAGCTGTTTTTT,CASSPGTGGPGELFF
15,TRBV27,TRBJ2-1,-,TRBD2,TGTGCCAGCAGTTTGGCTAGCGGGATCTACAATGAGCAGTTCTTC,CASSLASGIYNEQFF
14,TRBV6-5,TRBJ2-2,-,TRBD1,TGTGCCAGCAGCCACGGACAGGGACCCGGGGAGCTGTTTTTT,CASSHGQGPGELFF
15,TRBV7-2,TRBJ2-7,-,TRBD2,TGTGCCAGCAGCTTAGTCGGCGGGAGAGGCTACGAGCAGTACTTC,CASSLVGGRGYEQYF
15,TRBV29-1,TRBJ2-3,-,-,TGCAGCGTTGTTGAATCGGCGCGACGGGCGGATACGCAGTATTTT,CSVVESARRADTQYF
13,TRBV29-1,TRBJ2-1,-,TRBD1,TGCAGCGTTGAGACACAGGGGGCGGGTGAGCAGTTCTTC,CSVETQGAGEQFF
17,TRBV28,TRBJ2-2,-,TRBD2,TGTGCCAGCAGTTTCCATTTCGGACTAGCATCCACCGGGGAGCTGTTTTTT,CASSFHFGLASTGELFF
15,TRBV19,TRBJ2-2,-,-,TGTGCCAGTAGTATCAGACCCTCTGACACCGGGGAGCTGTTTTTT,CASSIRPSDTGELFF
13,TRBV9,TRBJ2-3,-,-,TGTGCCAGCAGCGCCCAACCGGGACAACTTTGGTATTTT,CASSAQPGQLWYF
13,TRBV2,TRBJ2-1,-,TRBD2,TGTGCCACATCAGGACTAGCGGACAATGAGCAGTTCTTC,CATSGLADNEQFF
11,TRBV7-8,TRBJ2-1,-,-,TGTGCCAGCAGCATTAACAATGAGCAGTTCTTC,CASSINNEQFF
15,TRBV21-1,TRBJ2-3,few,-,TGTGCCAGCAGCGCCAACGGAGGCAGACAAGATACGCAGTATTTT,CASSANGGRQDTQYF
14,TRBV29-1,TRBJ2-3,-,-,TGCAGCGTTGAAGGCGATTTTACCACAGATACGCAGTATTTT,CSVEGDFTTDTQYF
14,TRBV28,TRBJ2-7,-,-,TGTGCCAGCAGTTTTAACAGACTAAGTTACGAGCAGTACTTC,CASSFNRLSYEQYF
14,TRBV25-1,TRBJ1-1,-,-,TGTGCCAGCAGTCCCCCGGGGGCTCTCACTGAAGCTTTCTTT,CASSPPGALTEAFF
14,TRBV4-3,TRBJ1-1,-,TRBD1,TGCGCCACCAAGGGGGACAGGTCGAACACTGAAGCTTTCTTT,CATKGDRSNTEAFF
13,TRBV29-1,TRBJ2-2,few,TRBD1,TGCAGCGTTGGGGACAGGGAGGCCGGGGAGCTGTTTTTT,CSVGDREAGELFF
17,TRBV9,TRBJ2-5,-,TRBD2,TGTGCCAGCAGCGTAGCTACAAGCGGGGGCCCTTGGGAGACCCAGTACTTC,CASSVATSGGPWETQYF
16,TRBV30,TRBJ2-3,-,TRBD2,TGTGCCTGGAGCGCCGGACTAGTCGAGTTTACAGATACGCAGTATTTT,CAWSAGLVEFTDTQYF
15,TRBV6-1,TRBJ2-7,-,-,TGTGCCAGCAACCCCCCCGTGGACAGCTCCTACGAGCAGTACTTC,CASNPPVDSSYEQYF
15,TRBV9,TRBJ2-1,-,-,TGTGCCAGCAGCGTAGGGAAGGGAACCTACAATGAGCAGTTCTTC,CASSVGKGTYNEQFF
14,TRBV19,TRBJ2-7,-,-,TGTGCCAGTAGTATCCGGGACGGAACCTACGAGCAGTACTTC,CASSIRDGTYEQYF
13,TRBV6-6,TRBJ2-1,few,-,TGTGCCAGCAGTTACGTCGTCCACAATGAGCAGTTCTTC,CASSYVVHNEQFF
15,TRBV27,TRBJ2-7,once,-,TGTGCCAGCAGTTTAGGGGCCGATGAATACTACGAGCAGTACTTC,CASSLGADEYYEQYF
15,TRBV29-1,TRBJ2-7,once,-,TGCAGCGTTGAAGACCAGGGACTTCAGACGGGAGAGCAGTACTTC,CSVEDQGLQTGEQYF
17,TRBV11-2,TRBJ2-2,-,-,TGTGCCAGCAGCTTACTTCCCGGGACCGCAAACACCGGGGAGCTGTTTTTT,CASSLLPGTANTGELFF
12,TRBV7-9,TRBJ1-5,-,-,TGTGCCAGCAGCTTAGACGGACAGCCCCAGCATTTT,CASSLDGQPQHF
15,TRBV4-3,TRBJ2-3,few,TRBD1,TGCGCCAGCAGCCAGAAAACAGGGGCCGCAGATACGCAGTATTTT,CASSQKTGAADTQYF
13,TRBV7-9,TRBJ2-7,-,-,TGTGCCAGCCTTTGGGGGGACACCTACGAGCAGTACTTC,CASLWGDTYEQYF
12,TRBV13,TRBJ2-3,-,TRBD2,TGTGCCAGCAGCTTAGGGCTAGCGGGGGCCTATTTT,CASSLGLAGAYF
11,TRBV25-1,TRBJ1-1,-,-,TGTGCCAGCAGGGGGGGGACTGAAGCTTTCTTT,CASRGGTEAFF
15,TRBV7-9,TRBJ2-5,few,TRBD2,TGTGCCAGCAGCTGGGGACTAGCGGGGGAAGAGACCCAGTACTTC,CASSWGLAGEETQYF
18,TRBV7-9,TRBJ2-1,few,TRBD2,TGTGCCAGCAGCTCGCCTCTAAGGACTAGCGGGAACTACAATGAGCAGTTCTTC,CASSSPLRTSGNYNEQFF
16,TRBV5-1,TRBJ2-3,-,TRBD1,TGCGCCAGCACACCGGGACAGCCCAACGGCGGCGATACGCAGTATTTT,CASTPGQPNGGDTQYF
15,TRBV5-6,TRBJ2-7,-,TRBD1,TGTGCCAGCAGCCCCGGGACAGGGGGAGTCTACGAGCAGTACTTC,CASSPGTGGVYEQYF
14,TRBV7-9,TRBJ2-2,few,-,TGTGCCAGCAGCTTGACGCTGGACACCGGGGAGCTGTTTTTT,CASSLTLDTGELFF
15,TRBV27,TRBJ1-2,-,-,TGTGCCAGCAGTTTATCGGCCAGTACTAACTATGGCTACACCTTC,CASSLSASTNYGYTF
14,TRBV7-6,TRBJ2-1,-,-,TGTGCCAGCAGCTTAGCTGGCTCCACCCATGAGCAGTTCTTC,CASSLAGSTHEQFF
13,TRBV6-4,TRBJ2-3,-,TRBD2,TGTGCCAGCAGTGGGCGGGAGTCCGATACGCAGTATTTT,CASSGRESDTQYF
16,TRBV5-1,TRBJ2-2,-,-,TGCGCCAGCAGCTTGGTGGGCAGGGTAAACACCGGGGAGCTGTTTTTT,CASSLVGRVNTGELFF
16,TRBV29-1,TRBJ2-7,-,TRBD2,TGCAGCGTTGAAGGGACTAGCGGGAGGCCCTCCTACGAGCAGTACTTC,CSVEGTSGRPSYEQYF
12,TRBV4-2,TRBJ2-1,-,-,TGTGCCAGCAGCCATGGGTACAATGAGCAGTTCTTC,CASSHGYNEQFF
15,TRBV4-2,TRBJ2-7,once,TRBD2,TGTGCCAGCAGCCCGGGACTAGCGGGAGGGAACGAGCAGTACTTC,CASSPGLAGGNEQYF
16,TRBV7-9,TRBJ2-5,-,-,TGTGCCAGCAGCTTAGGCGTGACTACGTTCCAAGAGACCCAGTACTTC,CASSLGVTTFQETQYF
15,TRBV29-1,TRBJ1-2,-,TRBD1,TGCAGCGGCAGGGCAACAGAGGGGGCTGACTATGGCTACACCTTC,CSGRATEGADYGYTF
15,TRBV7-9,TRBJ2-5,-,-,TGTGCCAGCAGCCCTCCGACAGCTTTATTGGAGACCCAGTACTTC,CASSPPTALLETQYF
15,TRBV29-1,TRBJ2-3,-,-,TGCAGCGTTGATCGTTTGCGGGACCACACAGATACGCAGTATTTT,CSVDRLRDHTDTQYF
14,TRBV10-3,TRBJ1-1,once,-,TGTGCCATCAGTGAGCCAGGGGCCGCAGATGAAGCTTTCTTT,CAISEPGAADEAFF
15,TRBV5-1,TRBJ2-7,once,TRBD2,TGCGCCAGCAGCTTGGTAGCGGGAGGATCCTACGAGCAGTACTTC,CASSLVAGGSYEQYF
13,TRBV6-4,TRBJ2-2,many,-,TGTGCCAGCAGTGACGGGAGTAACGGGGAGCTGTTTTTT,CASSDGSNGELFF
15,TRBV27,TRBJ2-7,-,TRBD2,TGTGCCAGCAGTTTCCTGGGGACTAGCGGGCACGAGCAGTACTTC,CASSFLGTSGHEQYF